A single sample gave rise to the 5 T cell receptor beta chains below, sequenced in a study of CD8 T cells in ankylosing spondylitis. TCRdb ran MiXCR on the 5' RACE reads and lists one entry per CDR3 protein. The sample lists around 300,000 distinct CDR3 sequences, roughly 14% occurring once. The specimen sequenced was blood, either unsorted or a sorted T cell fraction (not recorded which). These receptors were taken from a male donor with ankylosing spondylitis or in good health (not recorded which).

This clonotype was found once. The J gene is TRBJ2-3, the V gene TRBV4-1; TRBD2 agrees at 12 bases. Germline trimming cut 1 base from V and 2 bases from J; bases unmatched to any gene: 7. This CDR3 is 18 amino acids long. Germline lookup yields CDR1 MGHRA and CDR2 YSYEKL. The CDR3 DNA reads TGCGCCAGCAGCCAAGGACTAGCGGGGGAGCCGGTCACAGATACGCAGTATTTT. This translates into CASSQGLAGEPVTDTQYF.

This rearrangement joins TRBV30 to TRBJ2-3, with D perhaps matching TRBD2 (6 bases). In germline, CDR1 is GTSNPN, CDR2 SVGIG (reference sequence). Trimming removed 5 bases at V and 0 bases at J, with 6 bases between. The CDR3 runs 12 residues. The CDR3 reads CAWRESTDTQYF. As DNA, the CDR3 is TGTGCCTGGCGGGAGAGCACAGATACGCAGTATTTT.

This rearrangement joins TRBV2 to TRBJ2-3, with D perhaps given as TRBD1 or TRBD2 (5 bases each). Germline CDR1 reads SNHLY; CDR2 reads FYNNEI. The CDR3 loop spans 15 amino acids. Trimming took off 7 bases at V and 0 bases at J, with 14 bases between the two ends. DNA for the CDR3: TGTGCCAGCAAGCAACGGGGCATTAGCACAGATACGCAGTATTTT. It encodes CASKQRGISTDTQYF.

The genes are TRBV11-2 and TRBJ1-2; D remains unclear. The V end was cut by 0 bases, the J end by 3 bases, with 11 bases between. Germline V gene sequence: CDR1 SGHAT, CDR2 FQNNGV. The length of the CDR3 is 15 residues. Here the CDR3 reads CASSLESGLDYGYTF. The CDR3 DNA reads TGTGCCAGCAGCTTAGAGTCGGGTTTGGACTATGGCTACACCTTC.

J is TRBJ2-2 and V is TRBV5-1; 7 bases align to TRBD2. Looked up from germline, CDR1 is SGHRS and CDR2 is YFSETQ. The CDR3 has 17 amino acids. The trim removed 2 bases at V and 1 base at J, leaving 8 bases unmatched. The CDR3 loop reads CASSFTLLALNTGELFF. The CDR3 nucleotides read TGCGCCAGCAGCTTCACCCTACTAGCGCTGAACACCGGGGAGCTGTTTTTT.